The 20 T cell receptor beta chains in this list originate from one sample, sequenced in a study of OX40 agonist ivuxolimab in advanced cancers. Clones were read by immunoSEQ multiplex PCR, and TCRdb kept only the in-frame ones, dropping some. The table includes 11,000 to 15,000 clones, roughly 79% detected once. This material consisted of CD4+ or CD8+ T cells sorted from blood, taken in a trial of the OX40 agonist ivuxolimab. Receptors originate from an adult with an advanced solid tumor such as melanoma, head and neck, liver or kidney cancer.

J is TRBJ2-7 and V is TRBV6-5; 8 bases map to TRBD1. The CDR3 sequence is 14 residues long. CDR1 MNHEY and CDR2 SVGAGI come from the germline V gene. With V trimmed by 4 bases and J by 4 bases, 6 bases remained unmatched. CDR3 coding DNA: TGTGCCAGCAGTTTGGACAGGGCTGTTTACGAGCAGTACTTC. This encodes CASSLDRAVYEQYF.

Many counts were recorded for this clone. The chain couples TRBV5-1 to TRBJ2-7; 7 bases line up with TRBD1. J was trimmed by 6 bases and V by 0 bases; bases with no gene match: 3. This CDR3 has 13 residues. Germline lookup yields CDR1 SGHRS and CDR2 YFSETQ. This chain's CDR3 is CASSLGQGSEQYF. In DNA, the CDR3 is TGCGCCAGCAGCTTGGGACAGGGAAGCGAGCAGTACTTC.

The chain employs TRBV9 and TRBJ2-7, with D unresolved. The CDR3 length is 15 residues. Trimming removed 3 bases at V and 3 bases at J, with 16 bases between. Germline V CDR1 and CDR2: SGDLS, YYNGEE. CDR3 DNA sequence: TGTGCCAGCAGCGCCAGGTCTGCCATAGGCTACGAGCAGTACTTC. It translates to CASSARSAIGYEQYF.

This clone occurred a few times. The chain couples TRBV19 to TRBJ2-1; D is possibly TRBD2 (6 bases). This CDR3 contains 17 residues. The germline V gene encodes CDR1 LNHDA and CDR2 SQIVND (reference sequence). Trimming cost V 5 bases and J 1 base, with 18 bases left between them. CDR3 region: CASSPPWPSASYNEQFF. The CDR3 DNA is TGTGCCAGTAGTCCTCCCTGGCCTAGCGCGTCCTACAATGAGCAGTTCTTC.

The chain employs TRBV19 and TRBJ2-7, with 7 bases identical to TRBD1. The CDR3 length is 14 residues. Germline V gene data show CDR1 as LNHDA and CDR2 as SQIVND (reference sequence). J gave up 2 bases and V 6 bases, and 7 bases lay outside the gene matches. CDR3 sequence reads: CASRGGDRPYEQYF. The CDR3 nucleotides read TGTGCCAGTAGAGGGGGCGACAGGCCCTACGAGCAGTACTTC.

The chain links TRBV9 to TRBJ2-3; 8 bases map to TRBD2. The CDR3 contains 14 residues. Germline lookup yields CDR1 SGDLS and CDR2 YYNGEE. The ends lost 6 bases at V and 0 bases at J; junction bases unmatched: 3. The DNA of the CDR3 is TGTGCCAGCAACACGGGAGGGAGCACAGATACGCAGTATTTT. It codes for CASNTGGSTDTQYF. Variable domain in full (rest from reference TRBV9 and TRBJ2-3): DSGVTQTPKHLITATGQRVTLRCSPRSGDLSVYWYQQSLDQGLQFLIQYYNGEERAKGNILERFSAQQFPDLHSELNLSSLELGDSALYFCASNTGGSTDTQYFGPGTRLTVL.

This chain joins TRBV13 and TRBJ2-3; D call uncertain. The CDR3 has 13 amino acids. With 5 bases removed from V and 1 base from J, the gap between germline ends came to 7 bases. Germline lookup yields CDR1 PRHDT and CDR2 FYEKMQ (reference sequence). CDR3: CASSDEGTDTQYF. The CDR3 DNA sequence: TGTGCCAGCAGCGACGAGGGCACAGATACGCAGTATTTT.

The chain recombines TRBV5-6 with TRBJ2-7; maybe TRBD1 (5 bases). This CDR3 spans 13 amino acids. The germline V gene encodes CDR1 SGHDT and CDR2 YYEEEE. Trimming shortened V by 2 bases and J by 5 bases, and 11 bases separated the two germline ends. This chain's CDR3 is CASSLWGSNEQYF. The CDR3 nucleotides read TGTGCCAGCAGCTTATGGGGCAGTAACGAGCAGTACTTC. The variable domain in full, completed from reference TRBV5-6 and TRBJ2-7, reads DAGVTQSPTHLIKTRGQQVTLRCSPKSGHDTVSWYQQALGQGPQFIFQYYEEEERQRGNFPDRFSGHQFPNYSSELNVNALLLGDSALYLCASSLWGSNEQYFGPGTRLTVT.

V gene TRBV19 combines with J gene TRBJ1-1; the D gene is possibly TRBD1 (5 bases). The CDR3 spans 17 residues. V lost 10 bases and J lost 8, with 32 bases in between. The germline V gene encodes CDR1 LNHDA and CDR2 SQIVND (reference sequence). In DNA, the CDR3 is TGTGCCACCCGGACCTTTGGTGAGGGGCTAGGTGAAATGGAAGCTTTCTTT. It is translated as CATRTFGEGLGEMEAFF.

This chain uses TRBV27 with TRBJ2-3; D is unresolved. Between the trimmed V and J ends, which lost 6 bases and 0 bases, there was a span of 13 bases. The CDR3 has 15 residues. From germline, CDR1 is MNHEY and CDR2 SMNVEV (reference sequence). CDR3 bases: TGTGCCAGCAGGGACCAATGGAGTAGCACAGATACGCAGTATTTT. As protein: CASRDQWSSTDTQYF.

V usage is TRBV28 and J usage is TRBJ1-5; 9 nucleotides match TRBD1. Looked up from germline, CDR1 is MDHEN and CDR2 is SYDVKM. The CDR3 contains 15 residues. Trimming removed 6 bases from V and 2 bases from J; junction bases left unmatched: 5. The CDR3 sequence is CASSPTGGGNQPQHF. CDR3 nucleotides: TGTGCCAGCAGCCCGACAGGGGGGGGCAATCAGCCCCAGCATTTT.

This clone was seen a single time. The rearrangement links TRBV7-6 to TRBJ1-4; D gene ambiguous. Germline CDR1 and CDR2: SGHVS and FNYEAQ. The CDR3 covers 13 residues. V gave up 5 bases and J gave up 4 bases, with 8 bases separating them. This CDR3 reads CASSAWGNEKLFF. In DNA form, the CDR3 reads TGTGCCAGCAGCGCTTGGGGTAATGAAAAACTGTTTTTT.

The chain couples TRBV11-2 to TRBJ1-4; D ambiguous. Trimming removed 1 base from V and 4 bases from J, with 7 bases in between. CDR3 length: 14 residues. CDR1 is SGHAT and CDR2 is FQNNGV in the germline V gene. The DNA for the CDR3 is TGTGCCAGCAGCTTAGGCCTCCTTAATGAAAAACTGTTTTTT. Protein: CASSLGLLNEKLFF.

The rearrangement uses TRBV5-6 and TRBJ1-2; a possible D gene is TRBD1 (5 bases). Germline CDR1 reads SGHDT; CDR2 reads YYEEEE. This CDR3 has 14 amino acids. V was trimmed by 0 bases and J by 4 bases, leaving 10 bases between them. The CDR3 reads CASSLGAGLYGYTF. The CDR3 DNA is TGTGCCAGCAGCTTGGGGGCAGGGCTCTATGGCTACACCTTC.

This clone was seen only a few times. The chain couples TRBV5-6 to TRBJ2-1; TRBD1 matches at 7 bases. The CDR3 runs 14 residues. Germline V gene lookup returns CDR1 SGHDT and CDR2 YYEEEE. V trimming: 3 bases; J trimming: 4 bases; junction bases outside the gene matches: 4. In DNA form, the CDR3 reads TGTGCCAGCAGCTCGACAGGGTTTTACAATGAGCAGTTCTTC. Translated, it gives CASSSTGFYNEQFF.

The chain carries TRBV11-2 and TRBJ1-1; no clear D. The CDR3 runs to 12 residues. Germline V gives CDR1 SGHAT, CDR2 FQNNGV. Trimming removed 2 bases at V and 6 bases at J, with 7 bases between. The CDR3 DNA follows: TGTGCCAGCAGCTTACAGCTCGCTGAAGCTTTCTTT. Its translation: CASSLQLAEAFF.

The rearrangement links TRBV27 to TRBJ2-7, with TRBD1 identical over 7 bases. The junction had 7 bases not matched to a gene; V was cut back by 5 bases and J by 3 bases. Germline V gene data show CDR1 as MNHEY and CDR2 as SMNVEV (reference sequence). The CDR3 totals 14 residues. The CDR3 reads CASSPRGPYYEQYF. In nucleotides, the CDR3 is TGTGCCAGCAGTCCAAGGGGGCCCTACTACGAGCAGTACTTC.

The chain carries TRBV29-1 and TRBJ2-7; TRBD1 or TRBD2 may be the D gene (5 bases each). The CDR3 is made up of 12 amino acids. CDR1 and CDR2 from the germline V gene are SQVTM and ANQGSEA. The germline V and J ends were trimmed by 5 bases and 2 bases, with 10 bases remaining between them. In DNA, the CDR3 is TGCAGCGTTTGGGACGGCCCCTACGAGCAGTACTTC. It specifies CSVWDGPYEQYF.

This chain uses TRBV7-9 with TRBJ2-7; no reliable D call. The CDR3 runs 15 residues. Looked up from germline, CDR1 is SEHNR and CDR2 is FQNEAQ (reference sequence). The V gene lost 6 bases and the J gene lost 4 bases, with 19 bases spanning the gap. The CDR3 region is CASSSFQTPPYEQYF. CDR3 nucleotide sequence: TGTGCCAGCAGTTCATTCCAGACTCCCCCATACGAGCAGTACTTC.

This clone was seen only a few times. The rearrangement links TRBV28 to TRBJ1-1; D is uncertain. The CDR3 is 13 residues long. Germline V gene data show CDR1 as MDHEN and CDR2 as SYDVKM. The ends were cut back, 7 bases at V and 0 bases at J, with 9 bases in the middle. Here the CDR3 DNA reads TGTGCCAGCAATGGGATAATGAACACTGAAGCTTTCTTT. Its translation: CASNGIMNTEAFF.